The T cell receptor beta chain described here comes from a study of control samples from healthy donors and cancer patients. Produced via immunoSEQ multiplex PCR; TCRdb's table is partial and in-frame only. The sample consists of roughly 89,000 clones, roughly nine tenths of them appearing once. Germline CDR1 is SGHTA and CDR2 is FQGNSA. The CDR3 sequence is 13 residues long. The V and J ends lost 11 bases and 2 bases respectively, with 14 bases between them. This TCR derives from a middle-aged man in good health. Sequencing was done on a sample of blood. J is TRBJ2-3 and V is TRBV7-2; D is possibly TRBD1 (6 bases). CDR3 DNA: TGTGCCGTTACCGGGACAAACACAGATACGCAGTATTTT. Amino acid sequence: CAVTGTNTDTQYF.